This is a list of T cell receptor beta chains from one sample in a study of shared clonotypes between healthy human individuals. TCRdb keeps only in-frame clones here, not all; method: immunoSEQ multiplex PCR. The sample lists a few million clones, 93% occurring once. Sequencing input: naive CD4+ T cells from PBMCs. The source of these receptors is a man aged 18 to 35 in good health. Some clones in this sample may be carry-over from other donors' samples. Both conserved end residues are part of each CDR3. Clone size, where shown, is once, few, many, or a class for clones that have expanded.

length | V | size | CDR3
16 | TRBV9 | . | CASSPSLGQGEETQYF
12 | TRBV5-1 | . | CASSLERDPSTF
17 | TRBV15 | . | CATSRDLHGTGNNEQFF
15 | TRBV18 | . | CASSSLQNMNTEALF
15 | TRBV14 | . | CASSPITPNPTEAFF
15 | TRBV5-8 | . | CASSLSADKGQPQHF
13 | TRBV29-1 | . | CSFRGGNGNEQFF
15 | TRBV27 | . | CASSSQLRGVKTQYF
16 | TRBV5-1 | once | CASSFLAGGGTDTQYF
17 | TRBV7-9 | . | CASSARRRGNKTYEQYF
15 | TRBV5-1 | . | CASSLAGQGASEQYF
14 | TRBV27 | few | CASSPLTGAHGYTF
16 | TRBV7-2 | . | CASSYYSGSAKNIQYF
16 | TRBV9 | . | CASSSRGDRNTGELFF
14 | TRBV19 | . | CASSAPGQSYEQYF
12 | TRBV5-1 | . | CAAGAAPGEQFF
12 | TRBV7-2 | . | CASSLYADTQYF
13 | TRBV7-3 | . | CASSLEPGNEQFF
15 | TRBV2 | . | CAISRGNPSQDTQYF
12 | TRBV7-9 | . | CASSIGTAEAFF
14 | TRBV19 | . | CASSAPGGNTEAFF
12 | TRBV28 | . | CASSTPGNTIYF
15 | TRBV7-2 | . | CASSLRAGGSYEQYF
16 | TRBV5-1 | . | CASSLVVGTSEDTQYF
16 | TRBV25-1 | . | CASSEYRAGGTDTQYF
16 | TRBV6-1 | . | CASSEVSGRGHQPQHF
14 | TRBV6-6 | . | CASSYSPGNTEAFF
14 | TRBV7-8 | few | CASSLDSRRTEAFF
16 | TRBV27 | . | CASSPRTVLHVYGYTF
11 | TRBV20-1 | . | CSASLSYEQYF
14 | TRBV15 | . | CATSRGHDTDTQYF
19 | TRBV5-4 | . | CASSLLAGGYRLSTDTQYF
15 | TRBV6-5 | . | CASSYSSGAVSEQFF
17 | TRBV9 | . | CASSVEWGGPGAGELFF
15 | TRBV5-1 | . | CASSPLRAQNTEAFF
13 | TRBV5-4 | . | CASSLGGTGELFF
12 | TRBV5-8 | . | CASTRRGSPLHF
15 | TRBV4-2 | . | CASSQEGTANYGYTF
16 | TRBV27 | once | CASSRVQGAGANVLTF
15 | TRBV28 | once | CASSTTTGTNEKLFF
12 | TRBV6-1 | . | CASSGGADTQYF
11 | TRBV20-1 | . | CSATPGDEQYF